The clone carrying this T cell receptor (beta chain) was seen repeatedly, ten times or more. The antigen is not known. Template material for amplifying TCR beta CDR3 regions consisted of RNA transcripts. The HTBI primer set was used in a first-round RT-PCR of the TCR CDR3. TCRdb re-called the multiplex PCR reads with MiXCR, one entry per CDR3 protein. In the table there are nearly 750,000 distinct CDR3 sequences, about 35% of which are singletons. The sample belongs to a study of T cells in Graves' hyperthyroidism and ophthalmopathy. Study-wide findings and caveats: By a 13 V-J model, ophthalmopathy was set apart from stable hyperthyroidism.

The CDR3 consists of 15 residues. Deletions cut 1 base from V and 2 bases from J, with 12 bases between. V gene TRBV12-3 or TRBV12-4 combines with J gene TRBJ2-7; weak D call: TRBD1 (5 bases). The specimen sequenced was blood. This sequence was found in a woman between 35 and 50 years old with Graves' hyperthyroidism. The CDR3 nucleotides read TGTGCCAGCAGTTTAGAGTCAGGGAATCCCTACGAGCAGTACTTC. This codes for CASSLESGNPYEQYF.